The T cell receptor beta chain described here comes from a study of blood T cell repertoires in COVID-19. This clone appeared a single time. What the recovered Cohort 3 donors had was two negative PCRs, clearance, or symptom resolution. The V end was cut by 5 bases, the J end by 6 bases, with 23 bases between. The CDR3 has 16 amino acids. The germline gives CDR1 SGHAT, CDR2 FQNNGV. Sequencing was performed with immunoSEQ multiplex PCR; in TCRdb, only in-frame clones are kept and a portion is missing. This table has 300,000 or so clones, more than 75% appearing once. The chain recombines TRBV11-2 with TRBJ2-7; D remains unclear. The TCR originated in a woman younger than 30 who had recovered from COVID-19. The source material was PBMCs or T cells enriched from blood (not recorded which). In DNA form, the CDR3 reads TGTGCCAGCAGCCCCGACTCGCCAGCCCCCCTCGGCGAGCAGTACTTC. Protein sequence: CASSPDSPAPLGEQYF.